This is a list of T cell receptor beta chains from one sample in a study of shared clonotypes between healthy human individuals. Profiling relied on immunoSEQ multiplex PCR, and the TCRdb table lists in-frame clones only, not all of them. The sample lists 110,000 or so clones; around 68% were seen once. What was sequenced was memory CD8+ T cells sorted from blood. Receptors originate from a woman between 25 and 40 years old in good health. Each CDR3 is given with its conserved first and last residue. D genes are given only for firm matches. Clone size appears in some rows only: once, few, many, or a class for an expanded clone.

CDR3 protein: CASSQGWSRGNEKLFF
CDR3 DNA: TGCGCCAGCAGCCAAGGTTGGTCCAGGGGGAATGAAAAACTGTTTTTT
J gene: TRBJ1-4
D gene: TRBD1
clone size: -
V gene: TRBV4-1

CDR3 protein: CASSVSWGGTEAFF
CDR3 DNA: TGTGCCAGCAGCGTAAGTTGGGGTGGGACTGAAGCTTTCTTT
J gene: TRBJ1-1
D gene: -
clone size: -
V gene: TRBV9

CDR3 protein: CASSFGTGSYEQYF
CDR3 DNA: TGTGCCAGCAGTTTCGGGACAGGGTCCTACGAGCAGTACTTC
J gene: TRBJ2-7
D gene: TRBD1
clone size: -
V gene: TRBV27

CDR3 protein: CASKESGSVHEQYF
CDR3 DNA: TGTGCCAGCAAGGAAAGCGGGAGCGTACACGAGCAGTACTTC
J gene: TRBJ2-7
D gene: TRBD2
clone size: many
V gene: TRBV9

CDR3 protein: CASSPVTAGTYEQYF
CDR3 DNA: TGCGCCAGCAGTCCCGTGACAGCGGGGACCTACGAGCAGTACTTC
J gene: TRBJ2-7
D gene: TRBD2
clone size: few
V gene: TRBV5-1

CDR3 protein: CASSLGPGPHPSYEQYF
CDR3 DNA: TGTGCCAGCAGCTTAGGGCCGGGACCACATCCCTCCTACGAGCAGTACTTC
J gene: TRBJ2-7
D gene: -
clone size: -
V gene: TRBV7-8

CDR3 protein: CASSHRKGQYGNTIYF
CDR3 DNA: TGTGCCAGCAGCCATAGAAAAGGGCAATACGGAAACACCATATATTTT
J gene: TRBJ1-3
D gene: -
clone size: -
V gene: TRBV13

CDR3 protein: CASRRGGYTYEQYF
CDR3 DNA: TGTGCCAGCAGGAGGGGGGGCTACACCTACGAGCAGTACTTC
J gene: TRBJ2-7
D gene: -
clone size: -
V gene: TRBV27

CDR3 protein: CASSPRSATPTYEQYF
CDR3 DNA: TGTGCCAGCAGTCCCCGCAGCGCGACACCTACCTACGAGCAGTACTTC
J gene: TRBJ2-7
D gene: -
clone size: -
V gene: TRBV6-6

CDR3 protein: CASSLTVAGELFF
CDR3 DNA: TGCGCCAGCAGCTTGACGGTTGCCGGGGAGCTGTTTTTT
J gene: TRBJ2-2
D gene: -
clone size: -
V gene: TRBV5-1

CDR3 protein: CASGLWTSGRAHGELFF
CDR3 DNA: TGTGCTAGTGGTTTATGGACTAGCGGGAGGGCCCACGGGGAGCTGTTTTTT
J gene: TRBJ2-2
D gene: TRBD2
clone size: -
V gene: TRBV12-5

CDR3 protein: CASSAYDEVQPQHF
CDR3 DNA: TGTGCCAGTAGTGCGTACGACGAGGTTCAGCCCCAGCATTTT
J gene: TRBJ1-5
D gene: -
clone size: -
V gene: TRBV19

CDR3 protein: CASSLNSETQYF
CDR3 DNA: TGTGCCAGCAGCTTGAATTCGGAGACCCAGTACTTC
J gene: TRBJ2-5
D gene: -
clone size: -
V gene: TRBV5-8

CDR3 protein: CASSARKGSGASYNEQFF
CDR3 DNA: TGTGCCAGCAGCGCCAGAAAGGGTAGCGGGGCTTCCTACAATGAGCAGTTCTTC
J gene: TRBJ2-1
D gene: TRBD2
clone size: -
V gene: TRBV7-3

CDR3 protein: CASSPSPDLSEQYF
CDR3 DNA: TGTGCCAGCAGTCCATCCCCCGACCTCTCCGAGCAGTACTTC
J gene: TRBJ2-7
D gene: -
clone size: -
V gene: TRBV27

CDR3 protein: CASRGDRAQPQHF
CDR3 DNA: TGTGCCAGCAGGGGTGACAGGGCTCAGCCCCAGCATTTT
J gene: TRBJ1-5
D gene: TRBD1
clone size: -
V gene: TRBV28